The source of this T cell receptor (beta chain) is a study of human T cells and chemical hapten exposure. Study-level results: No shift was seen in TCRs above 1 in 1000 frequency with DPC sensitization.

One entry per CDR3 protein, called by TCRdb with MiXCR from the RACE reads. The sample records 370,000 or so distinct CDR3 sequences, about 4.4% being singletons. As to time point: patch test 1, 2 weeks after DPC sensitization. Treatment specified: therapeutic diphenylcyclopropenone sensitization with weekly scalp DPC. A few counts support this clonotype. Antigen unknown. This CDR3 is built from 14 residues. Trimming pared 6 bases from V and 4 bases from J, leaving 10 bases between. The V call is TRBV12-3 or TRBV12-4, the J call TRBJ1-6, with unresolved D. The clonotype originates from a woman between 50 and 59 years old with alopecia areata. Some clones in this sample may be carry-over from other donors' samples. Specimen: whole blood, collected in connection with sensitization to the hapten diphenylcyclopropenone (DPC). CDR3 DNA: TGTGCCAGCAGGGCCGGGAATTATAATTCACCCCTCCACTTT. Amino acid sequence: CASRAGNYNSPLHF.